This T cell receptor (beta chain) came from a study of type 1 regulatory T cells. Germline V gene data show CDR1 as DFQATT and CDR2 as SNEGSKA (reference sequence). The CDR3 runs 10 residues. Trimming left V 6 bases short and J 10 bases short, with 10 bases between. TCRdb re-analysed the reads in MiXCR, keeping a single row per CDR3 protein. The sample includes around 69,000 distinct CDR3 sequences, about 60% of them seen just once. This clonotype has only a few counts. Its antigen is unknown. The rearrangement uses TRBV20-1 and TRBJ2-1; D is possibly TRBD1 (5 bases). Material: cultured T cells, either the whole culture or a sorted T cell fraction (not recorded which). Noted subset: Tr1-enriched cell product generated in vitro against host alloantigens. This sequence originates from a human donor in good health. CDR3 in amino acids: CSAPSGEQFF. In DNA, the CDR3 is TGCAGTGCACCGTCAGGGGAGCAGTTCTTC.